Listed below are T cell receptor beta chains from one sample, sequenced in a study of response to subunit inactivated influenza vaccine. One entry per CDR3 protein results from TCRdb running MiXCR on the RT-PCR reads. The sample yields over 650,000 distinct CDR3 sequences, 18% seen once. Sample: PBMCs from blood, taken less than 6 days after vaccination. The source is a middle-aged man who received an inactivated influenza vaccine. Both conserved end residues are part of each CDR3. A D gene is named only where the DNA matches it firmly. A clone size is listed for some rows: how often the clone was seen (once, few, many), or a class if it is expanded.

j_call v_call d_call clone_size cdr3_aa cdr3_nt
TRBJ2-6 TRBV6-1 TRBD1 many CASKPGQGATSGANVLTF TGTGCCAGCAAACCGGGTCAGGGGGCCACCTCTGGGGCCAACGTCCTGACTTTC
TRBJ2-1 TRBV9 TRBD2 - CASGTASGFYNEQFF TGTGCCAGCGGCACCGCTAGCGGTTTTTACAATGAGCAGTTCTTC
TRBJ2-7 TRBV7-2 - few CASRPRSTPPYEQYF TGTGCCAGCAGGCCCCGGAGTACCCCACCCTACGAGCAGTACTTC
TRBJ2-7 TRBV5-1 TRBD1 few CASSSTGQGAREQYF TGCGCCAGCAGCTCGACGGGACAGGGGGCAAGGGAGCAGTACTTC
TRBJ2-2 TRBV12-3/TRBV12-4 TRBD2 few CASRPGGANTGELFF TGTGCCAGCAGGCCCGGGGGGGCTAACACCGGGGAGCTGTTTTTT
TRBJ2-7 TRBV7-9 - - CASSLEADYEQYF TGTGCCAGCAGCTTAGAGGCAGACTACGAGCAGTACTTC
TRBJ2-1 TRBV9 - few CASSVEGVGRQFF TGTGCCAGCAGCGTAGAGGGGGTGGGTCGGCAGTTCTTC
TRBJ2-1 TRBV20-1 - - CSAAREIRANEQFF TGCAGTGCGGCTCGGGAGATTAGGGCCAATGAGCAGTTCTTC
TRBJ1-3 TRBV12-3/TRBV12-4 - - CASSLSSDGNTIYF TGTGCCAGCAGTCTCTCCTCGGATGGAAACACCATATATTTT
TRBJ2-3 TRBV7-2 TRBD2 - CASSAGLGKRDTQYF TGTGCCAGCAGCGCGGGACTAGGGAAGAGAGATACGCAGTATTTT
TRBJ2-5 TRBV28 - - CASSFRAYQETQYF TGTGCCAGCAGTTTTCGAGCGTACCAAGAGACCCAGTACTTC
TRBJ2-3 TRBV5-8 - - CASSWGGRGSTDTQYF TGTGCCAGCAGCTGGGGAGGCAGGGGATCGACGGATACGCAGTATTTT
TRBJ2-3 TRBV27 TRBD2 - CASSLSRGGRPDTQYF TGTGCCAGCAGTTTAAGTCGGGGCGGGAGGCCCGATACGCAGTATTTT
TRBJ2-3 TRBV11-2 TRBD2 few CASSEAGTSGSDTQYF TGTGCCAGCAGCGAAGCCGGGACTAGCGGGTCAGATACGCAGTATTTT
TRBJ2-5 TRBV6-1 - - CASRRLQRQETQYF TGTGCCAGCAGACGTCTACAGCGCCAAGAGACCCAGTACTTC
TRBJ2-1 TRBV12-3/TRBV12-4 - many CAIGVGSSSQFF TGTGCCATCGGGGTGGGTAGTAGCTCCCAGTTCTTC
TRBJ2-7 TRBV6-5 - few CASSYSGRVDEQYF TGTGCCAGCAGTTACTCGGGCAGGGTTGACGAGCAGTACTTC
TRBJ2-1 TRBV5-1 - - CASSPIPVDRNNEQFF TGCGCCAGCAGCCCGATTCCAGTGGACAGAAACAATGAGCAGTTCTTC
TRBJ2-3 TRBV20-1 TRBD2 - CSARKREVSDTQYF TGCAGTGCCCGAAAGCGGGAGGTTTCAGATACGCAGTATTTT
TRBJ2-7 TRBV27 - - CASSLSGAPNEQYF TGTGCCAGCAGTTTATCGGGGGCCCCAAACGAGCAGTACTTC
TRBJ2-5 TRBV29-1 TRBD2 few CSVTRTSWETQYF TGCAGCGTTACCAGGACTAGCTGGGAGACCCAGTACTTC
TRBJ2-1 TRBV7-2 - few CASSLARLPYNEQFF TGTGCCAGCAGCTTAGCGCGGTTACCTTACAATGAGCAGTTCTTC
TRBJ1-3 TRBV4-2 - - CASSQPIRQASGNTIYF TGTGCCAGCAGCCAACCAATACGACAGGCCTCTGGAAACACCATATATTTT
TRBJ1-4 TRBV7-9 - - CASSLGIGQNEKLFF TGTGCCAGCAGCTTAGGTATAGGGCAAAATGAAAAACTGTTTTTT
TRBJ1-3 TRBV10-3 TRBD1 few CAISGQGAGNTIYF TGTGCCATCAGTGGACAGGGCGCTGGAAACACCATATATTTT
TRBJ2-1 TRBV6-5 - - CASSYSGLFYNEQFF TGTGCCAGCAGTTACTCCGGACTCTTCTACAATGAGCAGTTCTTC
TRBJ2-1 TRBV4-3 - few CASSQGGLLRNEQFF TGCGCCAGCAGCCAAGGGGGACTGTTGAGGAATGAGCAGTTCTTC
TRBJ2-5 TRBV7-2 - - CASSLVGRVLETQYF TGTGCCAGCAGCTTAGTGGGCAGGGTGTTAGAGACCCAGTACTTC
TRBJ2-2 TRBV7-8 - - CASSIRDLNTGELFF TGTGCCAGCAGCATCCGGGACTTGAACACCGGGGAGCTGTTTTTT
TRBJ2-3 TRBV24-1 - - CAASKGTGRTDTQYF TGTGCCGCCTCCAAGGGTACAGGGCGGACAGATACGCAGTATTTT
TRBJ2-7 TRBV29-1 TRBD1 few CSVERQGGYEQYF TGCAGCGTTGAACGACAGGGGGGCTACGAGCAGTACTTC
TRBJ2-1 TRBV4-2 - - CAGSQSTGLGYNEQFF TGTGCCGGCAGCCAAAGTACGGGATTGGGCTACAATGAGCAGTTCTTC
TRBJ2-7 TRBV20-1 - - CSASKFSGRPYEQYF TGCAGTGCTAGTAAGTTTTCGGGCAGGCCCTACGAGCAGTACTTC
TRBJ2-5 TRBV10-3 - - CAISESGRDQETQYF TGTGCCATCAGTGAGTCTGGCAGGGACCAAGAGACCCAGTACTTC
TRBJ2-7 TRBV12-3/TRBV12-4 TRBD1 - CASSGGIAGTAFPEQYF TGTGCCAGCAGCGGAGGAATAGCCGGGACAGCTTTCCCCGAGCAGTACTTC
TRBJ1-1 TRBV7-9 - - CASSFKGGKAEAFF TGTGCCAGCAGCTTTAAGGGAGGTAAGGCTGAAGCTTTCTTT
TRBJ2-5 TRBV29-1 - many CSVGRVLLETQYF TGCAGCGTTGGACGGGTCTTATTAGAGACCCAGTACTTC